This record concerns one T cell receptor (beta chain) sequence. Its antigen is unknown. No base quality information exists; no much larger clone differs at one position. The entry originates in a study of T cell responses to AZD1222 COVID-19 vaccine listed by TCRdb under 2021. A note on the overall study: A total of about 240 trial participants underwent TCR sequencing, of whom about 210 received two doses of AZD1222 and about 26 received two doses of the MenACWY control vaccine. Trial participants were enrolled into age subgroups of 18-55, 56-69 and 70-plus years, which contained about 150, 28 and 57 TCR-sequenced participants, respectively.

The CDR3, from cysteine to phenylalanine, totals 13 residues. Only the CDR3 portion is preserved as DNA: 39 bases, with reading frame beginning at the first base. CDR1 and CDR2 (LNHNV, YYDKDF) derive from the germline V gene (reference sequence). Deletion took 6 bases off V and 0 bases off J, with a span of 3 bases between the germline ends. The CDR3 regions of human TCRbeta chains were analyzed by immunosequencing. Under the source paper's analysis protocol: Repertoire TCRs were checked for matches against a reference library of SARS-CoV-2-specific TCRs that had been generated using the MIRA antigen-specificity platform. Breadth was defined as the fraction of unique TCRs that were SARS-CoV-2-associated, and depth was defined as the fraction of total T cells that were SARS-CoV-2-associated. Using the MIRA data, each spike-specific TCR was mapped to the spike region that the TCR reacts to and placed in a CD4 or CD8 class. Log10-transformed breadth and depth values were compared by one-way ANOVA with Sidak's multiple comparisons tests. TCRdb took over this immuneACCESS table, retaining in-frame rearrangements with V and J assigned. Such tables are incomplete; in checked studies, under half of the missing clones stem from an unresolved V gene, and the remainder is unexplained. That table gives V, J and clone size, and the DNA gave D and trimming. For this sample there are 89,000 or so clones; 75% to 95% appear just once. Of the sample, around 10% falls within the top ten clones.

Per the publication, the time point label means: about 28 days (+/-7) after the second vaccine dose. AZD1222 recipients given second doses at about 4 weeks or at about 12 weeks were pooled, since spike-specific TCR depth and breadth were not found to differ between the two schedules. Vaccinee samples came from UK trials COV001 and COV002, including a single-blind randomized controlled phase 2/3 trial of AZD1222 (ChAdOx1 nCoV-19) in healthy adults. Trial participant PBMC samples were collected at day 0 and day 28 after the second dose for TCRbeta chain sequencing. The paper as a whole reports these results and caveats: After two AZD1222 doses, spike-specific TCR breadth and depth were significantly higher than at day 0 and than in MenACWY recipients. Participants were mostly white British and included more females than males, and it was suggested by the authors that clonal diversity may have been underestimated. Only a handful of AZD1222 recipients were SARS-CoV-2 seropositive at baseline, limiting conclusions about previously exposed vaccinees. The whole spike protein was spanned by vaccine-associated CD4 TCRs, and dominant responses were seen in regions 160-218 and 743-854. Because no samples from the day 14 peak response were available, repertoires could be characterized only after the peak T cell response. Reportedly, almost half of the unique spike-specific TCRs recognized epitopes lying outside the regions that are mutated in the B.1.351 and B.1.1.7 variants. The 56-69-year group was small, and its depth increase did not reach significance, likely because of low power.

This receptor was obtained from an adult who received the AZD1222 COVID-19 vaccine. The sequencing here drew on peripheral blood, taken 28 days after the second AZD1222 dose. The chain is made from TRBV15 and TRBJ1-6; there is no confident call for the D gene. In nucleotides, the sequence is TGTGCCACCAGAGGCTCCTATAATTCACCCCTCCACTTT. Translated, this gives CATRGSYNSPLHF.